The T cell receptor beta chain under discussion was sequenced for a study of blood T cells in healthy people across ages. Together with a sample-barcoded 5' primer, a J-beta primer mix was included in a second PCR lasting roughly 6 to 12 cycles. TCRdb redid the calling of the 5' RACE reads with MiXCR, one entry per CDR3 protein. Seen here are some 860,000 distinct CDR3 sequences, more than 55% observed once, and the top ten hold 20% to 30%. For this clonotype: An end of the junction differs from the germline gene, which may be a read error.

From germline, CDR1 is MNHEY and CDR2 SMNVEV (reference sequence). This CDR3 has 16 amino acids. The chain joins TRBV27 to TRBJ2-4, with 7 bases identical to TRBD1. The clonotype comes from a man between 40 and 49 years old in good health. Sequencing input: blood. DNA of the CDR3: TGTGCCAGCATAACCGACAGGGACGAGGTCAAAAACATTCGGTACTTC. Its protein is CASITDRDEVKNIRYF.